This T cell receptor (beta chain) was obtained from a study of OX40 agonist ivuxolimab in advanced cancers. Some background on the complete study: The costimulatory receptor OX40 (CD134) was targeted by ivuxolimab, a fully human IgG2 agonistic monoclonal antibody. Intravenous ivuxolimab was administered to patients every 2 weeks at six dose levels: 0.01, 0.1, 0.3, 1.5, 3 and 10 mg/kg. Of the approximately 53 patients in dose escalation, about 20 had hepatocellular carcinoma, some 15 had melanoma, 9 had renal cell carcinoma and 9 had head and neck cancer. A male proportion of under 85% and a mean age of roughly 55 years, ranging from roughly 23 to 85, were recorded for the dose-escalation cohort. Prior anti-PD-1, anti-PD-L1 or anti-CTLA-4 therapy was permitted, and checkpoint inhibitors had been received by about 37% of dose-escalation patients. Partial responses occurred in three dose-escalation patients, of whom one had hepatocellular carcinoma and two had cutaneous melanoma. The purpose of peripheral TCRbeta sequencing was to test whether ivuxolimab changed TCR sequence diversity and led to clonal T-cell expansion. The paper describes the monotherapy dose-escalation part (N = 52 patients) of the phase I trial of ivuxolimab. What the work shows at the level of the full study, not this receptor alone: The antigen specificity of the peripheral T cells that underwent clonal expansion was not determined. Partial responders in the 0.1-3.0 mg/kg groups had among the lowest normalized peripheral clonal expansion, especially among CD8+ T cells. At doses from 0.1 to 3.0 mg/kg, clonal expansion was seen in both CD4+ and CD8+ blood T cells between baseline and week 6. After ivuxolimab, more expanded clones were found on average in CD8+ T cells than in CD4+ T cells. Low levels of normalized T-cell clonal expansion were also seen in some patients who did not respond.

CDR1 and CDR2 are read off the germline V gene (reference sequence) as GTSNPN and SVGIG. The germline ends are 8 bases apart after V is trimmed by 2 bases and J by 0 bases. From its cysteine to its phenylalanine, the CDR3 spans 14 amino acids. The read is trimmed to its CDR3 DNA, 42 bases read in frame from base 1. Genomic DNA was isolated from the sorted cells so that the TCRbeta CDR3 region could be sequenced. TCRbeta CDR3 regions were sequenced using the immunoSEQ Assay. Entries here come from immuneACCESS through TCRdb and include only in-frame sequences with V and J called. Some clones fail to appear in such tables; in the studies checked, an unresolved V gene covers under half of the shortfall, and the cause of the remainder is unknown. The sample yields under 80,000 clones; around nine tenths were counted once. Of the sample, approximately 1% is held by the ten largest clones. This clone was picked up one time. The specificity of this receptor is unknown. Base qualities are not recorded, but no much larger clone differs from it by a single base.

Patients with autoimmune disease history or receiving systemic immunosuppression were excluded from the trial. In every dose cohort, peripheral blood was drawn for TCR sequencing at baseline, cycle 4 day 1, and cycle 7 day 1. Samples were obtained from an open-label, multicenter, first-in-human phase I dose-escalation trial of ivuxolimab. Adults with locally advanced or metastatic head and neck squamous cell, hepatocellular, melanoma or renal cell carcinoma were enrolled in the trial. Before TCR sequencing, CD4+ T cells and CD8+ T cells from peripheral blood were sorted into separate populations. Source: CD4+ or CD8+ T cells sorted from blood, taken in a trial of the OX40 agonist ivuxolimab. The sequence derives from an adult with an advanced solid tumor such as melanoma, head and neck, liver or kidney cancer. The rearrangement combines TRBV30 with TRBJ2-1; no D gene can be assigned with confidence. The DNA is TGTGCCTGGAGTTTATCCGTCTCCTACAATGAGCAGTTCTTC. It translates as CAWSLSVSYNEQFF.